One T cell receptor beta chain is described in this entry. Its antigen is undetermined. Regarding time point: blood 2 weeks post-SBRT. This sample's treatment: 15 Gy SBRT to primary tumor, nephrectomy 4 weeks later. The CDR3 sequence is 15 residues long. The ends were cut back, 3 bases at V and 9 bases at J, with 18 bases in the middle. Germline V CDR1 and CDR2: GTSNPN, SVGIG (reference sequence). These data are taken from a study of radiation and T cells in renal cell carcinoma. Study-level findings and limits: From baseline, blood top tumor clonotypes peaked at 2 weeks post-radiation.

Profiled with immunoSEQ multiplex PCR; TCRdb holds only in-frame clones, not every one. Among more than 100,000 clones listed, 88% were seen once. This sample comprised blood, obtained from a patient whose treatment included radiotherapy and nephrectomy. The clonotype comes from a woman aged 70-85 years with renal cell carcinoma. This chain connects TRBV30 to TRBJ1-6; D possibly corresponds to TRBD1 (5 bases). In DNA form, the CDR3 reads TGTGCCTGGAGGTCCCACGGGGGAACTGGTTCACCCCTCCACTTT. Its protein product is CAWRSHGGTGSPLHF.